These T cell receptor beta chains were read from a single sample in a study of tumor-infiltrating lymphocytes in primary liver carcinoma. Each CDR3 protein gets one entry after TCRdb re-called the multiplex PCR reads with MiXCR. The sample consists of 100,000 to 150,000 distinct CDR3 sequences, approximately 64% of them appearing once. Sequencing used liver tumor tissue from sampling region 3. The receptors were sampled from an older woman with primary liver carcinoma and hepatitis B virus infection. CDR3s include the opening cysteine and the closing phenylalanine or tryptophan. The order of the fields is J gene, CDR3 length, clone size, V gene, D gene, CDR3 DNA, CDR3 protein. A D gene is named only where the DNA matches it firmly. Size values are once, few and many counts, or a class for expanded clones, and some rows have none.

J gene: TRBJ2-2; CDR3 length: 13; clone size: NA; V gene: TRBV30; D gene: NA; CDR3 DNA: TGTGCCTGGAGTGTAGTCCGCACCGGGGAGCTGTTTTTT; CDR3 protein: CAWSVVRTGELFF
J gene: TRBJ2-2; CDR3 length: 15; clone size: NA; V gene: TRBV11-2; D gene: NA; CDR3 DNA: TGTGCCAGCAGTCAAGGGACCCAGAGCACCGGGGAGCTGTTTTTT; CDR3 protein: CASSQGTQSTGELFF
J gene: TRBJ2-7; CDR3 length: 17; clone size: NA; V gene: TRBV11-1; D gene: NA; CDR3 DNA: TGTGCCAGCAGCTTAGGGCCGGCGGGTGAAAGCTCCTACGAGCAGTACTTC; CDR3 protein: CASSLGPAGESSYEQYF
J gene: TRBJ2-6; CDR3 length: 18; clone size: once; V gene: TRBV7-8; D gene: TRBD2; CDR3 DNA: TGTGGCAGCAGTTTACCGGGACTAGATTTGTCTGGGGCCAACATCCTGACTTTC; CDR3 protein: CGSSLPGLDLSGANILTF
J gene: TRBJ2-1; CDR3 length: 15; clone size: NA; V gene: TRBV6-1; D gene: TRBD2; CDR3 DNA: TGTGCTAGCAGTACGATAGCGGGTTTAAACAATGAGCAGTTCTTC; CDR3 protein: CASSTIAGLNNEQFF
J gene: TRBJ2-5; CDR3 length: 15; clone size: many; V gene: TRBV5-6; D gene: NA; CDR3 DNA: TGTGCCAGCAGCTTGTATGGGGTGGGAAAAGAGACCCAGTACTTC; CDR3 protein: CASSLYGVGKETQYF
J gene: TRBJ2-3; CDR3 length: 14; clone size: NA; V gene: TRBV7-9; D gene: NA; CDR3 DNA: TGTGCCAGCAGCTCAGGGACAAGCACAGATGCGCAGTATTTT; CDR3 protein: CASSSGTSTDAQYF
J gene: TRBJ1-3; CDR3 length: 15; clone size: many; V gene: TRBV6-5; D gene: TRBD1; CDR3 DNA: TGTGCCAGCAGTTACGACGGACAGGGGGCAAACACCATATATTTT; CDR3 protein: CASSYDGQGANTIYF
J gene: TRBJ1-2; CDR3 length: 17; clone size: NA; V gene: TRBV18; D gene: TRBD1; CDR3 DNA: TGTGCCAGCTCACGCCCGGACAGGGGCCCGGCTAACTATGGCTACACCTTC; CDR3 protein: CASSRPDRGPANYGYTF
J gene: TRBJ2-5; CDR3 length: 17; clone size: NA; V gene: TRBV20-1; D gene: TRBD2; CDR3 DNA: TGCAGTGCTAGAGACGGGACTAGCGGGAGTATCGTAGAGACCCAGTACTTC; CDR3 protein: CSARDGTSGSIVETQYF
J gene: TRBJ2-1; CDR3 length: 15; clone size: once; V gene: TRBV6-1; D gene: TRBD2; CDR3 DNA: TGTGCCAGCAGTGAGACTAGCGGGAGCCTCAATGAGCAGTTCTTC; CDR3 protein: CASSETSGSLNEQFF
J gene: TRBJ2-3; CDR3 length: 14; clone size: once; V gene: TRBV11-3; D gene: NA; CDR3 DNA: TGTGCCAGCAGCCTCGGACTGGACACAGATACACAGTATTTT; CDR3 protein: CASSLGLDTDTQYF
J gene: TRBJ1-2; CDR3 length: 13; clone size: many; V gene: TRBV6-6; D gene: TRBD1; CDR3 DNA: TGTGCCAGCAGTTACGGGTTTGAGGGGGCAGGCACCTTC; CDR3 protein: CASSYGFEGAGTF
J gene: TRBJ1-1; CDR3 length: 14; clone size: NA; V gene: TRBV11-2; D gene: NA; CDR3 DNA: TGTGCCAGCAGCACCTGGACCAGAGGAACTGAAGCTTTCTTT; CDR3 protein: CASSTWTRGTEAFF
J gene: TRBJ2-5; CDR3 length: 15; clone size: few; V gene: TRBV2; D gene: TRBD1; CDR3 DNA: TGTGCCAGCAGCCGTCGACAGGGGGCTATGGAGACCCAGTACTTC; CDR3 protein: CASSRRQGAMETQYF
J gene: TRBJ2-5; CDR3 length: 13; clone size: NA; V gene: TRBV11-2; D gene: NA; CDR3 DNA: TGTACCAGCAGCTTTCCCTGGGTGAAGACCCAGTACTTC; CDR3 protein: CTSSFPWVKTQYF
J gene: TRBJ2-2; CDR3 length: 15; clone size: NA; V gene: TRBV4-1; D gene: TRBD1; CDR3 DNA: TGCGCCAGCAGCGATAGGACAGGGAACGCCGGGGAGCTGTTTTTT; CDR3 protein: CASSDRTGNAGELFF
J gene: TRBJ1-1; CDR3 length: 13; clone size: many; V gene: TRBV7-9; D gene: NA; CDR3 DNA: TGTGCCAGCACCTTACAGGTGAACACTGAAGCTTTCTTT; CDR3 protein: CASTLQVNTEAFF
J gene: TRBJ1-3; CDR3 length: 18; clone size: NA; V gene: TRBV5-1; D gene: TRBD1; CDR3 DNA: TGCGCCAGCAGCTTGTTGGGGACAGGGGGCGAAACTGGAAACACCATATATTTT; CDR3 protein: CASSLLGTGGETGNTIYF
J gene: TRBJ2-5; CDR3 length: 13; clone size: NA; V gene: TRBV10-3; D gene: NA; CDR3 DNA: TGTGCCATCAGACTAGCACTCCAAGGGACCCAGTACTTC; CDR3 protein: CAIRLALQGTQYF